This T cell receptor (beta chain) was recovered during a study of CD4+ T cells in melanoma. V was clipped by 6 bases and J by 5 bases; unmatched bases: 2. The CDR3 length is 13 residues. Per germline, CDR1 MNHNS and CDR2 SASEGT. Here immunoSEQ multiplex PCR was the method, and the copy in TCRdb shows in-frame clones only, minus some. The data show 10,000 to 12,000 clones, with roughly 60% seen just once and about an eighth held by the top ten. This clone was recorded a few times. The source material was cells from a culture (not recorded whether cultured in vitro). The chain employs TRBV6-1 and TRBJ1-5, with 9 bases that match TRBD1. The source is a human donor with melanoma. The CDR3 is CASRGQGYQPQHF. The CDR3 coding sequence is TGTGCCAGCAGGGGACAGGGTTATCAGCCCCAGCATTTT.